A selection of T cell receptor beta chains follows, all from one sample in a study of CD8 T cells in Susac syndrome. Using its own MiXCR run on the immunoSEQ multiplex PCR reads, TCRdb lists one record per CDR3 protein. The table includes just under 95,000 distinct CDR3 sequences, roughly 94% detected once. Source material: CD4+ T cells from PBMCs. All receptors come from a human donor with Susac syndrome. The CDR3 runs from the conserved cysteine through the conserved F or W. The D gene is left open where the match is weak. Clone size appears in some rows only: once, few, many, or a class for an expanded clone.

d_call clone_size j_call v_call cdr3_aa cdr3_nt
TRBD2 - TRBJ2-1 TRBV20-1 CSAYGLADEQFF TGCAGTGCTTATGGACTAGCCGATGAGCAGTTCTTC
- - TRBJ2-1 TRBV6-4 CASRMGEEQFF TGTGCCAGCAGAATGGGGGAAGAGCAGTTCTTC
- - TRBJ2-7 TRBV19 CASSPAYEATYEQYF TGTGCCAGTAGTCCAGCCTATGAGGCTACCTACGAGCAGTACTTC
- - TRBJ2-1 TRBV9 CASTRGGSSYNEQFF TGTGCCAGCACCAGGGGGGGGAGCTCCTACAATGAGCAGTTCTTC
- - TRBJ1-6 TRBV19 CASSLPGSSYNSPLHF TGTGCCAGTAGTCTACCAGGAAGCTCCTATAATTCACCCCTCCACTTT
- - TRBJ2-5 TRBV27 CASTGGLEETQYF TGTGCCAGTACCGGGGGGCTGGAGGAGACCCAGTACTTC
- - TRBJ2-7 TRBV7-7 CASSLGGGKAPKHEQYF TGTGCTAGCAGCTTAGGTGGGGGCAAGGCGCCGAAGCACGAGCAGTACTTC
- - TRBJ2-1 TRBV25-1 CASSKDGSNEQFF TGTGCCAGCAGCAAGGACGGTTCGAATGAGCAGTTCTTC
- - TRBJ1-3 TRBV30 CAWSGRGQGRNTIYF TGTGCCTGGAGTGGCCGTGGGCAGGGAAGAAACACCATATATTTT
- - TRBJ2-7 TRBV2 CASTQLGGRSSYEQYF TGTGCCAGCACCCAGTTGGGGGGGCGAAGCTCCTACGAGCAGTACTTC
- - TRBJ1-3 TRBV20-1 CSARDQRSGNTIYF TGCAGTGCTAGAGATCAGCGCAGTGGAAACACCATATATTTT
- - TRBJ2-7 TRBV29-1 CSVVSAIYEQYF TGCAGCGTTGTTTCGGCCATCTACGAGCAGTACTTC
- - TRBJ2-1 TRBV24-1 CATSVQIGEQFF TGTGCCACCAGTGTCCAAATAGGAGAGCAGTTCTTC
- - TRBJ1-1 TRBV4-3 CASSQERGYSGEAFF TGCGCCAGCAGCCAAGAGCGGGGATACAGTGGGGAAGCTTTCTTT
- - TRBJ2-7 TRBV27 CASSLDGFYEQYF TGTGCCAGCAGTTTAGACGGCTTCTACGAGCAGTACTTC
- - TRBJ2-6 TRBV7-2 CASSLRHSGANVLTF TGTGCCAGCAGCTTAAGGCACTCTGGGGCCAACGTCCTGACTTTC
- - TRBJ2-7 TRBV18 CASSDIAYEQYF TGTGCCAGCTCGGACATAGCCTACGAGCAGTACTTC
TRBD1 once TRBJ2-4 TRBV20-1 CSAEPTGGWSKNIQYF TGCAGTGCTGAACCGACAGGGGGCTGGTCCAAAAACATTCAGTACTTC
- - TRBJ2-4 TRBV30 CAWSPGASKNIQYF TGTGCCTGGAGTCCGGGGGCGTCCAAAAACATTCAGTACTTC
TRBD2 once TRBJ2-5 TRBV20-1 CSALLAGGKETQYF TGCAGTGCGTTACTAGCGGGGGGAAAGGAGACCCAGTACTTC
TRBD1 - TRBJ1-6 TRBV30 CAWSGGQGNSPLHF TGTGCCTGGAGCGGGGGACAGGGAAATTCACCCCTCCACTTT
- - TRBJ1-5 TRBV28 CASSPPRGPQHF TGTGCCAGCAGCCCGCCCAGGGGGCCCCAGCATTTT
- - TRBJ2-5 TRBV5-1 CASSLGGFSPGTQYF TGCGCCAGCAGCTTGGGCGGCTTCTCACCGGGGACCCAGTACTTC
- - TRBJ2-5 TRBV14 CASSSRGAETQYF TGTGCCAGCAGCTCTCGGGGGGCAGAGACCCAGTACTTC
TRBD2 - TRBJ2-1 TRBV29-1 CSVEVGLAGYNEQFF TGCAGCGTTGAAGTGGGACTAGCGGGTTACAATGAGCAGTTCTTC
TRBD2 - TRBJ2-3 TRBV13 CASSLVDGGSSSSTDTQYF TGTGCCAGCAGCTTAGTGGACGGGGGGTCCTCCTCTAGCACAGATACGCAGTATTTT
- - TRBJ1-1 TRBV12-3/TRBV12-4 CASSSTNTEAFF TGTGCCAGCAGTTCGACTAACACTGAAGCTTTCTTT
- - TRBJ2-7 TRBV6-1 CASSPYPPQDSYEQYF TGTGCCAGCAGTCCATACCCTCCCCAGGACTCCTACGAGCAGTACTTC
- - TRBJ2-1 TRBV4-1 CASSRLGLPHNEQFF TGCGCCAGCAGCCGGTTAGGACTCCCTCACAATGAGCAGTTCTTC
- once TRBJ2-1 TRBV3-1 CASSQVQGGYNEQFF TGTGCCAGCAGCCAAGTACAGGGCGGCTACAATGAGCAGTTCTTC
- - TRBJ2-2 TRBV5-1 CASSLEGGRTGELFF TGCGCCAGCAGCTTGGAGGGGGGCCGCACCGGGGAGCTGTTTTTT